This passage covers 2 T cell receptor beta chains from one sample sequenced in a study of blood T cell repertoires in COVID-19. Data came from immunoSEQ multiplex PCR; TCRdb stores just in-frame clones and leaves some out. The data contain roughly 80,000 clones, approximately 82% of them singletons. Sequencing was performed on peripheral blood. The receptors were gathered from a human donor in a cohort sampled during active COVID-19.

The genes are TRBV6-9 and TRBJ2-3, with 11 bases lining up with TRBD1. This CDR3 has 13 amino acids. The V and J ends lost 10 bases and 5 bases, in that order; junction bases with no gene match: 5. The germline V gene encodes CDR1 MNHGY and CDR2 SVAAGI. The CDR3 nucleotides are TGTGCCACCCCGGGACAGGGGGGAGATACGCAGTATTTT. Its translation: CATPGQGGDTQYF.

This clone has just one count. The gene calls are TRBV13 and TRBJ1-2; D possibly corresponds to TRBD1 (6 bases). The germline V gene encodes CDR1 PRHDT and CDR2 FYEKMQ (reference sequence). The CDR3 loop spans 14 amino acids. Trimming removed 5 bases at V and 6 bases at J, with 16 bases between. This CDR3 is CASSLTSQGHGYTF. As DNA, the CDR3 is TGTGCCAGCAGCCTTACGTCGCAGGGGCATGGCTACACCTTC.